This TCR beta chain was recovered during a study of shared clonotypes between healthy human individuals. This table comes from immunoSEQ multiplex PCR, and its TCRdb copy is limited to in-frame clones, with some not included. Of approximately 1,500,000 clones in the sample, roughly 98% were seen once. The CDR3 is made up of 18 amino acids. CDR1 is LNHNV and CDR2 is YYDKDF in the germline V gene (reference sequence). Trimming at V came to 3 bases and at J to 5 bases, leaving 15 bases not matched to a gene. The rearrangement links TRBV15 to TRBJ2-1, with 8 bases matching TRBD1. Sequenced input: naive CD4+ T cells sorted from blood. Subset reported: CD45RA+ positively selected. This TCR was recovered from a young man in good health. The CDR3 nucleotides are TGTGCCACCAGCAGTTACGGGACAGGTTCCTTCCTTAACAATGAGCAGTTCTTC. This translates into CATSSYGTGSFLNNEQFF.